This entry lists 23 T cell receptor beta chains sequenced from one sample in a study of blood T cell repertoires in COVID-19. Using immunoSEQ multiplex PCR, the repertoire was profiled, and TCRdb retains in-frame clones only, with some absent. The table shows around 170,000 clones, with around 84% occurring only once. What was sequenced was peripheral blood. These receptors were obtained from a man aged 55 to 70 with COVID-19, enrolled during active disease.

The J gene is TRBJ1-2, the V gene TRBV3-1 (or the pseudogene TRBV3-2), with TRBD1 identical over 12 bases. J lost 6 bases, V lost 6 bases, and 8 bases had no gene match. Germline V gives CDR1 LGHDT, CDR2 YNNKEL (reference sequence). This CDR3 is built from 15 residues. CDR3 sequence (DNA): TGTGCCAGCAGTGCCCCGGGACAGGGGGCGAATGGCTACACCTTC. It yields the protein CASSAPGQGANGYTF.

This clone was found once. This chain links TRBV25-1 with TRBJ1-2; D uncertain. V gave up 5 bases and J gave up 8 bases, with 9 bases separating them. The CDR3 contains 11 residues. CDR1 is MGHDK and CDR2 is SYGVNS in the germline V gene. CDR3 DNA sequence: TGTGCCAGCAGTTACAGCTTCGGCTACACCTTC. As protein: CASSYSFGYTF.

CDR3 sequence reads: CASSSWTSGSTYNEQFF. DNA for the CDR3: TGTGCCAGCAGCTCTTGGACTAGCGGGAGCACCTACAATGAGCAGTTCTTC. The chain joins TRBV5-6 to TRBJ2-1; TRBD2 agrees at 13 bases. After removal of 3 bases from V and 2 bases from J, the junction contained 5 bases not matched to a gene. CDR3 length: 17 amino acids. The germline V gene encodes CDR1 SGHDT and CDR2 YYEEEE.

The rearrangement uses TRBV10-3 and TRBJ1-1; TRBD1 matches at 9 bases. CDR3 length: 14 amino acids. V shed 6 bases, J shed 4 bases, and the junction held 6 bases outside the gene matches. Looked up from germline, CDR1 is ENHRY and CDR2 is SYGVKD. In DNA, the CDR3 is TGTGCCATCAGCGGACAGGGGAGGGGCACTGAAGCTTTCTTT. Its translation is CAISGQGRGTEAFF.

This sequence joins TRBV3-1 (or the pseudogene TRBV3-2) and TRBJ2-3, with 10 bases lining up with TRBD2. The ends lost 5 bases at V and 0 bases at J; junction bases unmatched: 20. Germline loops: CDR1 LGHDT, CDR2 YNNKEL (reference sequence). This CDR3 comprises 21 residues. The CDR3 nucleotides are TGTGCCAGCAGCGGGGGGCTAGCGGGAGCCGGTGGGGCTAGAAGCACAGATACGCAGTATTTT. Protein: CASSGGLAGAGGARSTDTQYF.

The chain links TRBV19 to TRBJ1-5, with 7 nucleotides matching TRBD1. The CDR3 spans 14 residues. The germline gives CDR1 LNHDA, CDR2 SQIVND (reference sequence). The J segment lost 6 bases and the V segment lost 6 bases, leaving 8 bases of the junction unmatched. CDR3 sequence reads: CASRRDRDRQPQHF. The CDR3 DNA reads TGTGCCAGTAGGCGAGACAGGGACCGTCAGCCCCAGCATTTT.

The chain combines TRBV7-9 with TRBJ2-5; 8 nucleotides agree with TRBD1. The germline CDR1 and CDR2 sequences are SEHNR and FQNEAQ (reference sequence). Germline trimming cut 2 bases from V and 2 bases from J; bases unmatched to any gene: 4. This CDR3 is 15 amino acids long. The CDR3 sequence: CASSLPQGAQETQYF. CDR3 DNA: TGTGCCAGCAGCTTACCCCAGGGGGCACAAGAGACCCAGTACTTC. Full variable domain (remainder filled in from reference TRBV7-9 and TRBJ2-5): DTGVSQNPRHKITKRGQNVTFRCDPISEHNRLYWYRQTLGQGPEFLTYFQNEAQLEKSRLLSDRFSAERPKGSFSTLEIQRTEQGDSAMYLCASSLPQGAQETQYFGPGTRLLVL.

CDR3 coding DNA: TGTGCCAGCAGTGAAGGACAGGGGGCGGGCGAGCAGTACTTC. Protein product: CASSEGQGAGEQYF. The gene calls are TRBV6-1 and TRBJ2-7, with TRBD1 identical over 10 bases. In germline, CDR1 is MNHNS, CDR2 SASEGT. Losses at the gene ends were 1 base for V and 6 bases for J; bases not matched to a gene: 3. This CDR3 is built from 14 residues.

V usage is TRBV27 and J usage is TRBJ2-2; 11 bases align to TRBD2. The CDR3 has 16 amino acids. Per the germline V gene, CDR1 is MNHEY and CDR2 is SMNVEV (reference sequence). V dropped 7 bases and J dropped 0; count of bases not matched to a gene: 4. In DNA form, the CDR3 reads TGTGCCAGCAAAACACTAGCGGGGGCGAACACCGGGGAGCTGTTTTTT. Amino acid sequence: CASKTLAGANTGELFF.

The chain employs TRBV29-1 and TRBJ2-3; a weak D match, TRBD2 (6 bases). This CDR3 contains 13 residues. The V end was cut by 6 bases, the J end by 5 bases, with 15 bases between. Per the germline V gene, CDR1 is SQVTM and CDR2 is ANQGSEA. This CDR3 reads CSVTPQGGDTQYF. The CDR3 bases are TGCAGCGTGACCCCCCAGGGAGGAGATACGCAGTATTTT.

The chain is built from TRBV6-5 and TRBJ2-5; 8 bases are shared with TRBD1. This CDR3 spans 15 amino acids. The trim removed 0 bases at V and 9 bases at J, leaving 9 bases unmatched. Germline V CDR1 and CDR2: MNHEY, SVGAGI. CDR3 DNA sequence: TGTGCCAGCAGTTACTCGACAGGGGCTAACGCTCCCCAGTACTTC. It is translated as CASSYSTGANAPQYF.

This chain links TRBV6-6 with TRBJ2-7; D possibly corresponds to TRBD2 (6 bases). V shed 0 bases and J shed 2 bases, with 11 bases lying between them. The germline gives CDR1 MNHNY, CDR2 SVGAGI (reference sequence). The CDR3 is 15 residues long. The CDR3 nucleotides are TGTGCCAGCAGTTACTCTTTAGCGGTAACCTACGAGCAGTACTTC. This codes for CASSYSLAVTYEQYF.

CDR3 region: CASTRTENNEQFF. CDR3 in DNA: TGTGCCAGCACACGGACAGAGAACAATGAGCAGTTCTTC. The chain employs TRBV12-3 or TRBV12-4 and TRBJ2-1; a weak D match, TRBD1 (6 bases). The CDR3 consists of 13 residues. Trimming removed 7 bases from V and 5 bases from J, with 12 bases in between.

The chain recombines TRBV9 with TRBJ1-1; TRBD1 might be the D (6 bases). Germline V gene lookup returns CDR1 SGDLS and CDR2 YYNGEE. The CDR3 is 16 amino acids. Trimming took 3 bases from V and 0 from J, leaving 15 bases between them. CDR3 amino acids: CASSEPRRGMNTEAFF. The CDR3 DNA reads TGTGCCAGCAGCGAGCCCCGCAGGGGCATGAACACTGAAGCTTTCTTT.

The J gene is TRBJ2-5, the V gene TRBV7-9; 13 positions agree with TRBD2. Germline V gives CDR1 SEHNR, CDR2 FQNEAQ (reference sequence). With 1 base clipped from V and 9 bases from J, the junction kept 8 bases outside the gene matches. The CDR3 loop spans 16 amino acids. DNA for the CDR3: TGTGCCAGCAGCTTAGTTCGGACTAGCGGGAGTTTCGCCCAGTACTTC. Amino acids: CASSLVRTSGSFAQYF.

The chain joins TRBV19 to TRBJ2-2; no clear D. The CDR3 contains 13 residues. Per the germline V gene, CDR1 is LNHDA and CDR2 is SQIVND (reference sequence). Trimming shortened V by 4 bases and J by 8 bases, and 11 bases separated the two germline ends. CDR3 region: CASSTQSVGELFF. In nucleotides, the CDR3 is TGTGCCAGTAGTACCCAGTCTGTGGGGGAGCTGTTTTTT.

This rearrangement joins TRBV9 to TRBJ2-7, with 8 bases lining up with TRBD1. The CDR3 runs to 14 residues. V was pared by 2 bases and J by 7 bases, with 8 bases of the junction left unmatched. Germline lookup yields CDR1 SGDLS and CDR2 YYNGEE. CDR3 residues: CASSVGQGSREQYF. CDR3 nucleotides: TGTGCCAGCAGCGTTGGACAGGGAAGCCGGGAGCAGTACTTC. Combining the CDR3 with reference TRBV9 and TRBJ2-7 gives the whole variable domain DSGVTQTPKHLITATGQRVTLRCSPRSGDLSVYWYQQSLDQGLQFLIQYYNGEERAKGNILERFSAQQFPDLHSELNLSSLELGDSALYFCASSVGQGSREQYFGPGTRLTVT.

The chain carries TRBV18 and TRBJ1-1, with D possibly matching TRBD1 (6 bases). CDR3 length: 16 residues. The V end was cut by 0 bases, the J end by 5 bases, with 16 bases between. CDR1 is KGHSH and CDR2 is LQKENI in the germline V gene. CDR3 residues: CASSPPGAAWGTEAFF. The CDR3 bases are TGTGCCAGCTCACCACCGGGGGCGGCATGGGGAACTGAAGCTTTCTTT.

The V and J genes are TRBV18 and TRBJ1-6, with TRBD1 matching 8 bases. Germline V gives CDR1 KGHSH, CDR2 LQKENI. The length of the CDR3 is 14 residues. With V trimmed by 3 bases and J by 9 bases, 4 bases remained unmatched. The CDR3 loop reads CASSPDRGLSPLHF. The CDR3 DNA is TGTGCCAGCTCACCCGACAGGGGCCTTTCACCCCTCCACTTT.

On this clone itself: Other DNA sequences from this sample encode an identical CDR3 as well. The V call is TRBV10-3, the J call TRBJ1-6; 11 bases line up with TRBD1. Germline values: CDR1 ENHRY, CDR2 SYGVKD. This CDR3 is built from 13 residues. V lost 8 bases, J lost 8 bases, and 2 bases stayed unmatched. The CDR3 sequence: CAIGQGADSPLHF. DNA for the CDR3: TGTGCCATCGGACAGGGGGCTGATTCACCCCTCCACTTT.

The chain carries TRBV4-3 and TRBJ1-2; D gene unclear. CDR3 length: 15 amino acids. Germline V CDR1 and CDR2: LGHNA, YSLEER. The V and J ends lost 0 bases and 8 bases respectively, with 16 bases between them. CDR3 region: CASSQDLVRHDGYTF. The CDR3 DNA reads as TGCGCCAGCAGCCAAGATCTTGTCAGGCACGACGGCTACACCTTC.

The chain combines TRBV19 with TRBJ1-5; D is uncertain. CDR3 length: 17 residues. Trimming removed 3 bases from V and 7 bases from J, with 22 bases in between. The germline V gene encodes CDR1 LNHDA and CDR2 SQIVND (reference sequence). CDR3 protein: CASSIFGDRPFGQPQHF. The DNA for the CDR3 is TGTGCCAGTAGTATTTTCGGAGATAGACCCTTTGGCCAGCCCCAGCATTTT.

The V gene is TRBV24-1, the J gene TRBJ2-1; D gene unclear. V was trimmed by 1 base and J by 5 bases, leaving 14 bases between them. Looked up from germline, CDR1 is KGHDR and CDR2 is SFDVKD. The CDR3 consists of 16 residues. The CDR3 region is CATSDFPRMSHNEQFF. Here the CDR3 DNA reads TGTGCCACCAGTGATTTTCCCAGGATGTCTCACAATGAGCAGTTCTTC.